This TCR beta chain comes out of a study of OX40 agonist ivuxolimab in advanced cancers. Profiling relied on immunoSEQ multiplex PCR, and the TCRdb table lists in-frame clones only, not all of them. The repertoire holds tens of thousands of clones, with roughly 84% as singletons. This material consisted of CD4+ or CD8+ T cells sorted from blood, taken in a trial of the OX40 agonist ivuxolimab. The TCR was taken from an adult with an advanced solid tumor such as melanoma, head and neck, liver or kidney cancer.

The CDR3 DNA reads TGTGCCAGCAGCCCTGCGAACTACGAGCAGTACTTC. This encodes CASSPANYEQYF. The chain is built from TRBV14 and TRBJ2-5; D remains unclear. The J call is doubtful: the DNA matches TRBJ2-7 better. The CDR3 loop spans 12 amino acids. Germline V CDR1 and CDR2: SGHDN, FVKESK.